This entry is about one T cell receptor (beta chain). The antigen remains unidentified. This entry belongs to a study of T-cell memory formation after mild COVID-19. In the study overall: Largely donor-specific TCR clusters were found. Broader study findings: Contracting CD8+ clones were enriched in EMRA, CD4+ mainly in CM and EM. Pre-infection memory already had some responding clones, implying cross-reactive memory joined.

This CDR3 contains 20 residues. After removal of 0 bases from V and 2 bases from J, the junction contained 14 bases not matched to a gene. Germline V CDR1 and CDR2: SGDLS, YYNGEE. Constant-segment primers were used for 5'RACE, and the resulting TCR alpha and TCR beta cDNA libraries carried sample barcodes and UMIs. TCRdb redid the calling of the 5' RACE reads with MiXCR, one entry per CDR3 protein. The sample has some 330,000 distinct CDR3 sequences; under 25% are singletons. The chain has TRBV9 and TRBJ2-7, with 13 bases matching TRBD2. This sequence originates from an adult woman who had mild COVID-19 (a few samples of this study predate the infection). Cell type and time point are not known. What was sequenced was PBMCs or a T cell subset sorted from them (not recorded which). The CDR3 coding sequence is TGTGCCAGCAGCGTAGGACCCGCCCCGGGACTAGCGGGGACTACCTACGAGCAGTACTTC. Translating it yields CASSVGPAPGLAGTTYEQYF.